Sequencing of this T cell receptor beta chain was carried out in a study of T cells expressing NK-cell markers. This CDR3 is 13 amino acids long. Germline V gives CDR1 SGHAT, CDR2 FQNNGV. The cDNA for TCR beta came from 5'RACE template switching with UMIs. TCRdb reanalyzed the 5' RACE reads, giving one entry per CDR3 protein sequence and no DNA. The listing records some 190,000 distinct CDR3 sequences. Study observations and caveats: What remained unclear was the HCMV specificity of expanded NKG2C+ T cell clones.

As for this clonotype: Its antigen is currently unknown.

This clonotype was sampled from a man aged 18-75 years in good health. The sequencing input was blood T cells: a sorted CD56 or NKG2C T cell subset, CD4+ or CD8+ T cells, or bulk PBMC T cells (not recorded which). V is TRBV11-2 and J is TRBJ2-7; TCRdb calls TRBD1, which cannot be checked without DNA. Here the CDR3 reads CASSPRVYYEQYF.